This TCR beta chain stems from a study of human T cells and chemical hapten exposure (dated by TCRdb to the early 2020s). Broadly, across the study: For sensitization, 2% DPC in acetone was applied to a roughly 2 cm by roughly 2 cm area of upper inner arm skin. Patients additionally received weekly therapeutic DPC doses to the scalp throughout the roughly 26-week study period. Patch testing on the upper back used Finn chambers containing 0.01% DPC, with scoring done after 6 days according to International Contact Dermatitis Research Group standards. The mostly female patient cohort included alopecia areata with under or over 50% scalp involvement, alopecia totalis and alopecia universalis. Libraries were combined into a pool for sequencing, and differences in TCR yield between samples came mainly from small differences in library volumes within the pool. This study followed changes in the peripheral blood TCR repertoire in vivo during primary and secondary sensitization of alopecia patients to the hapten diphenylcyclopropenone (DPC). Blood samples were taken from patients before sensitization (week 0) and then at 2, 6 and about 24 weeks after DPC sensitization. For TCR sequencing, blood came from about 28 alopecia patients at anywhere from one to four time points (pre-sensitization, 2, 6 and 24 weeks). Results and caveats for the whole study, not just this receptor: Patch test score was positively correlated with the number of PT1 expanded TCRs, with significance at thresholds 8, 16 and 32 but not at 4. No change with DPC sensitization was found in the number of TCRs above 1 in 1000 frequency, and no evidence of global repertoire structure alterations was found. Alopecia, a presumed autoimmune disease, was present in all patients, so the immune response of the patients might differ from that of healthy individuals. After repeated subsampling, changes were observed in the strength of the expansion versus patch-test correlation and in the threshold at which the correlation became significant. Significantly more large CDR3 similarity clusters were formed by expanded TCRs than by pre-sensitization or healthy control sets, consistent with antigen-driven responses.

The sample's time point label, in plain terms: pre-sensitization, week 0. The sample's treatment or condition label, decoded: therapeutic diphenylcyclopropenone sensitization with weekly scalp DPC. Blood at each patch-test visit was drawn before the patch test was applied. Eligible patients were aged 18 to 70, diagnosed with alopecia, deemed suitable for DPC therapy, and excluded if pregnant. Total RNA was extracted from unfractionated whole blood that had been collected in Tempus Blood RNA tubes. The library was made by RACE. For sequencing, a NextSeq 500 was employed. During library preparation, unique molecular identifiers were attached to individual cDNA molecules so that TCRs could be counted in a quantitative, reproducible way. Both TCR alpha and TCR beta chains were sequenced from each blood RNA sample. The authors processed their data as follows. The median number of TCRs per sample was roughly 94,000, ranging from about 23,224 to 750,000. V, J and CDR3 annotation of the TCR reads was carried out using the Decombinator software suite. Every sample was subsampled to the same number of TCRs (28,000) for the PS versus PT1 abundance plots. TCRs were defined as expanded if absent before sensitization and observed at least eight times at the 2-week time point. TCRdb applied fastp at Q25 and MiXCR to the public reads, then kept only in-frame beta chains. Entries that share a CDR3 protein sequence are merged under the most common genes and DNA. The authors' filters were not applied to this entry. Within this sample are tens of thousands of distinct CDR3 sequences, with 9.5% to 15% of them counted one time only. The top ten clonotypes cover 5.7% of the sample.

This clonotype was recorded many times. The clone's antigen remains unknown. No much larger clone is present one base from it, and per-base qualities are unavailable. V is cut back by 4 bases and J by 4 bases, with 8 bases in the junction unmatched. There are 16 amino acids in the CDR3, from cysteine to phenylalanine inclusive. This entry keeps only the CDR3 DNA: 48 bases, framed from base 1. According to the germline V gene, CDR1 reads SGHVS and CDR2 reads FQNEAQ. The receptor comes from a woman aged 25 to 45 with alopecia areata. Some clones in this sample may be carry-over from other donors' samples. The input for sequencing was whole blood, taken in connection with sensitization to the hapten diphenylcyclopropenone (DPC). This sequence uses TRBV7-8 and TRBJ2-3, with 10 middle bases fitting TRBD2. The CDR3 region: CASSWGAGGGPDTQYF. The DNA reads as follows: TGTGCCAGCAGCTGGGGAGCGGGAGGGGGTCCAGATACGCAGTATTTT.